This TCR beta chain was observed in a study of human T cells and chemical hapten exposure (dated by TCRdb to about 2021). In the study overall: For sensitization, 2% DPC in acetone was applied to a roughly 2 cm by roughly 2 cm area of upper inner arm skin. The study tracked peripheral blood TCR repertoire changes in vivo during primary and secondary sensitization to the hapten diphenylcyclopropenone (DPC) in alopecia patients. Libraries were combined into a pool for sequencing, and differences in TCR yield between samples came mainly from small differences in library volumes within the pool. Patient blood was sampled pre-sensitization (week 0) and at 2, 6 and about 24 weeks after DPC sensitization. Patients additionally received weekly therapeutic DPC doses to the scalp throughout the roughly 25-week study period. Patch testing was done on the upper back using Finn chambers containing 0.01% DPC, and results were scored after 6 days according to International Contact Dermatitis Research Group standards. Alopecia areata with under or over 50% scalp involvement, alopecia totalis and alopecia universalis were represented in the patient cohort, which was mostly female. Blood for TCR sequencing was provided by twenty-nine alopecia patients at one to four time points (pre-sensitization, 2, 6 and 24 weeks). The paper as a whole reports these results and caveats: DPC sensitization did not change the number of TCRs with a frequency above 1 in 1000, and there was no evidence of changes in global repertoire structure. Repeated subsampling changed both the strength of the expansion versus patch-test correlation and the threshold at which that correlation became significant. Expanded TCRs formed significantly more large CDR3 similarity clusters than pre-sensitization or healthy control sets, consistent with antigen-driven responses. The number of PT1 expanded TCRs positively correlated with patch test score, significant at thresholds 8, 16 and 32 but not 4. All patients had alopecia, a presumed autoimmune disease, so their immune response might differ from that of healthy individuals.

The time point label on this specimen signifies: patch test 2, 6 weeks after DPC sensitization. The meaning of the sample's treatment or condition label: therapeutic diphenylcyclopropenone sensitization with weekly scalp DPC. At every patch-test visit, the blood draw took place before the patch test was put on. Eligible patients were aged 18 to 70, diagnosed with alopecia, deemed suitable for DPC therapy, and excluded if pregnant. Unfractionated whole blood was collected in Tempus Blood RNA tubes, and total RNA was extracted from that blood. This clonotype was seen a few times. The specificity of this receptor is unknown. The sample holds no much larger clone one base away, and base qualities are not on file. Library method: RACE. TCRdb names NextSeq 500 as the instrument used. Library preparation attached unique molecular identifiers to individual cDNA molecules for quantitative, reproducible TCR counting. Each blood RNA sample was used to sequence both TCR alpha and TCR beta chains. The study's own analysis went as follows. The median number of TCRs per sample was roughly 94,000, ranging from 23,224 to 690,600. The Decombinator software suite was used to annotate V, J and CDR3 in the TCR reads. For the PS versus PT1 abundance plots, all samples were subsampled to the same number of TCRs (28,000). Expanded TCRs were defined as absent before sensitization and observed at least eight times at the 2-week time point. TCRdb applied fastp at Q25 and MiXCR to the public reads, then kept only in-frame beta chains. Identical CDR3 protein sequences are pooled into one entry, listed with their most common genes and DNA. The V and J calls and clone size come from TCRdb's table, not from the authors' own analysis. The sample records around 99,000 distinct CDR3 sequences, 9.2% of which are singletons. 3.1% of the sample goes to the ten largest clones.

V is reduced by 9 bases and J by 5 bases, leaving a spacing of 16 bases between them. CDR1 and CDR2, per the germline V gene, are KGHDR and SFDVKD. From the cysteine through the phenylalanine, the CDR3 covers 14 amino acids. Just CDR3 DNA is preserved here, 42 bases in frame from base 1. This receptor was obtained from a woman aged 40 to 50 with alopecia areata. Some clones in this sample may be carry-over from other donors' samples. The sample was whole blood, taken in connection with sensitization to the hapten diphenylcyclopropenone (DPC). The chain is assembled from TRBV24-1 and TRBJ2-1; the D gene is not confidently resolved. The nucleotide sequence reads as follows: TGTGCCACCCAAAAAGTAGACTCGGACAATGAGCAGTTCTTC. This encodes CATQKVDSDNEQFF.